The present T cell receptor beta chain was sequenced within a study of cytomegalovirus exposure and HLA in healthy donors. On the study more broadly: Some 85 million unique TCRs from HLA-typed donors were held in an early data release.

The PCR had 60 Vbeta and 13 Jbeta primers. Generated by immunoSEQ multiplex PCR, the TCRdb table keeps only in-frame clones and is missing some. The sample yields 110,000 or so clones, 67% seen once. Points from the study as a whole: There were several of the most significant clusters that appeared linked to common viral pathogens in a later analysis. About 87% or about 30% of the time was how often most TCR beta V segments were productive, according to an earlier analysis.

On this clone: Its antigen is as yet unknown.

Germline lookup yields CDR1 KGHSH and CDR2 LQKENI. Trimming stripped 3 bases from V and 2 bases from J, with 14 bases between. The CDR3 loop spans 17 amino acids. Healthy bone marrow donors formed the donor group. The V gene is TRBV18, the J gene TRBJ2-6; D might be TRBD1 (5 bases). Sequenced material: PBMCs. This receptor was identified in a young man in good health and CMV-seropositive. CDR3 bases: TGTGCCAGCTCACCCCGATCTTTAGGGGCTGGGGCCAACGTCCTGACTTTC. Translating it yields CASSPRSLGAGANVLTF.